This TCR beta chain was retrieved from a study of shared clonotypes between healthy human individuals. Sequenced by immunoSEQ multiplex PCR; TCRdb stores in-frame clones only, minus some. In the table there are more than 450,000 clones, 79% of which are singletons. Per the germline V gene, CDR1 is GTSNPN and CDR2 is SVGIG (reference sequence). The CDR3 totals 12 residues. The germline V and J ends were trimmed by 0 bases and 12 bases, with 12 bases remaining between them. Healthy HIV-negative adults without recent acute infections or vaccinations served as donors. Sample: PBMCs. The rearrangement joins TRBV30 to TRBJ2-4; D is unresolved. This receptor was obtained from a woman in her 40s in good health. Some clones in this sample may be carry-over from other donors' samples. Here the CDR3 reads CAWSVGRMDQYF. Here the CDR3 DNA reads TGTGCCTGGAGTGTAGGACGCATGGATCAGTACTTC. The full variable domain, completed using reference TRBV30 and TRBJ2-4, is SQTIHQWPATLVQPVGSPLSLECTVEGTSNPNLYWYRQAAGRGLQLLFYSVGIGQISSEVPQNLSASRPQDRQFILSSKKLLLSDSGFYLCAWSVGRMDQYFGAGTRLSVL.